This passage covers 25 T cell receptor beta chains from one sample sequenced in a study of TIL therapy for anti-PD-1-resistant metastatic lung cancer (dated by TCRdb to about 2021). Using bias-controlled multiplex PCR with the immunoSEQ v3 hsTCRB kit, the TCR beta CDR3 regions were amplified from genomic DNA. In its TCRdb copy, this immuneACCESS table keeps in-frame sequences only and misses some clones. Where compared with another copy, unresolved V genes explain less than half of these, and the others have no known cause. Across this sample there are about 53,000 clones, with around 70% seen only once. Roughly 2% of the sample rests with the top ten. In light of the paper, this sample's time point label describes: pre-treatment sample, taken before nivolumab and TIL therapy. The sample in question was blood, obtained at baseline. These receptors were collected from a person aged 25-79 years with non-small cell lung cancer.

The rearrangement links TRBV10-2 to TRBJ2-1; 14 nucleotides align to TRBD2. Germline CDR1 WSHSY, CDR2 SAAADI. Unmatched junction bases numbered 3, after V lost 4 bases and J lost 7 bases. This CDR3 region has 15 residues. CDR3 coding DNA: TGCGCCAGCAGTGGGGGGACTAGCGGGGGAAATGAGCAGTTCTTC. Protein product: CASSGGTSGGNEQFF.

The V and J genes are TRBV30 and TRBJ2-5; tentative D call: TRBD2 (6 bases). CDR1 and CDR2 from the germline V gene are GTSNPN and SVGIG (reference sequence). Trimming took off 5 bases at V and 6 bases at J, with 16 bases between the two ends. The CDR3 length is 13 residues. CDR3 amino acids: CAWGALGGKTQYF. CDR3 DNA: TGTGCCTGGGGGGCCCTCGGCGGGAAGACCCAGTACTTC.

This clone has only a few counts. The chain couples TRBV6-6 to TRBJ2-5; 10 bases agree with TRBD2. Germline loops: CDR1 MNHNY, CDR2 SVGAGI (reference sequence). The CDR3 contains 13 residues. V lost 0 bases, J lost 13 bases, and 5 bases stayed unmatched. CDR3 coding DNA: TGTGCCAGCAGTTACTCGGTAGCGGGAGGCCGGTACTTC. Amino acids: CASSYSVAGGRYF.

This chain connects TRBV7-3 to TRBJ2-5; D is uncertain. The CDR3 contains 18 residues. Trimming shortened V by 4 bases and J by 2 bases, and 23 bases separated the two germline ends. Germline loops: CDR1 SGHTA, CDR2 FQGTGA. The CDR3 nucleotides read TGTGCCAGCAGCTATGCCGGTAACGGGTTAGGAGAACAAGAGACCCAGTACTTC. This gives the protein CASSYAGNGLGEQETQYF.

The V call is TRBV5-4, the J call TRBJ2-2; TRBD1 matches 10 bases. The CDR3 is 16 residues long. The junction had 11 bases not matched to a gene; V was cut back by 4 bases and J by 8 bases. Per the germline V gene, CDR1 is SGHNT and CDR2 is YYREEE (reference sequence). The CDR3 coding sequence is TGTGCCAGCAGCGCCGGGACAGGGGTAGTAGAGGGGGAGCTGTTTTTT. It yields the protein CASSAGTGVVEGELFF. The variable domain in full, completed from reference TRBV5-4 and TRBJ2-2, reads ETGVTQSPTHLIKTRGQQVTLRCSSQSGHNTVSWYQQALGQGPQFIFQYYREEENGRGNFPPRFSGLQFPNYSSELNVNALELDDSALYLCASSAGTGVVEGELFFGEGSRLTVL.

V is TRBV11-2 and J is TRBJ2-2; D unclear. V gave up 0 bases and J gave up 5 bases, with 1 base separating them. The CDR3 consists of 12 residues. The germline V gene has CDR1 SGHAT and CDR2 FQNNGV. CDR3 in DNA: TGTGCCAGCAGCTTAGAGACCGGGGAGCTGTTTTTT. The encoded protein is CASSLETGELFF.

The chain couples TRBV28 to TRBJ1-5; 7 bases match TRBD1. CDR1 and CDR2 (germline): MDHEN, SYDVKM. CDR3 length equals 17 residues. V trimming: 2 bases; J trimming: 0 bases; junction bases outside the gene matches: 7. CDR3: CASSLQGDQYSNQPQHF. The CDR3 nucleotides read TGTGCCAGCAGTTTACAGGGGGACCAGTATAGCAATCAGCCCCAGCATTTT. The whole variable domain, filled in from reference TRBV28 and TRBJ1-5, reads DVKVTQSSRYLVKRTGEKVFLECVQDMDHENMFWYRQDPGLGLRLIYFSYDVKMKEKGDIPEGYSVSREKKERFSLILESASTNQTSMYLCASSLQGDQYSNQPQHFGDGTRLSIL.

This CDR3 reads CASSSDIGETQYF. DNA for the CDR3: TGTGCCAGCAGCTCGGACATCGGGGAGACCCAGTACTTC. The V call is TRBV7-2, the J call TRBJ2-5; D might be TRBD1 (5 bases). V was shortened by 4 bases and J by 5 bases, with 11 bases between the two germline ends. Germline CDR1 SGHTA, CDR2 FQGNSA. This CDR3 region has 13 residues.

V usage is TRBV4-2 and J usage is TRBJ2-1; D perhaps matches TRBD2 (5 bases). CDR1 is LGHNA, CDR2 YNFKEQ, per germline. V shed 0 bases and J shed 6 bases, with 9 bases lying between them. This CDR3 is built from 14 residues. The CDR3 is CASSQDERGNEQFF. For the CDR3, the DNA is TGTGCCAGCAGCCAAGATGAACGGGGCAATGAGCAGTTCTTC.

The CDR3 region has the DNA TGTGCCAGCAGTTCAATCAGGGGTTGGGATCAGCCCCAGCATTTT. Its translation: CASSSIRGWDQPQHF. The rearrangement links TRBV27 to TRBJ1-5; D possibly corresponds to TRBD1 (6 bases). The V end was cut by 4 bases, the J end by 5 bases, with 15 bases between. The CDR3 sequence is 15 residues long. Germline CDR1 MNHEY, CDR2 SMNVEV (reference sequence).

In this sample, this clone turned up many times. The chain combines TRBV16 with TRBJ1-2; D is unclear. CDR3 length: 13 amino acids. Deletions cut 0 bases from V and 5 bases from J, with 7 bases between. The V gene's germline CDR1 is KGHSY and CDR2 FQNENV. CDR3 sequence reads: CASSQSSGYGYTF. The CDR3 coding sequence is TGTGCCAGCAGCCAATCCAGCGGGTATGGCTACACCTTC.

The CDR3 nucleotides are TGTGCCAGCAGTAGGTCAGGGTTAAACTATGGCTACACCTTC. Translation: CASSRSGLNYGYTF. The rearrangement links TRBV27 to TRBJ1-2; weak D call: TRBD1 (5 bases). The CDR3 totals 14 residues. Germline loops: CDR1 MNHEY, CDR2 SMNVEV (reference sequence). Trimming took off 5 bases at V and 2 bases at J, with 12 bases between the two ends.

The chain has TRBV6-5 and TRBJ1-1; the D is unclear. With 2 bases removed from V and 2 bases from J, the gap between germline ends came to 6 bases. The germline V gene encodes CDR1 MNHEY and CDR2 SVGAGI. The CDR3 totals 13 residues. The CDR3 loop is CASSYAGNTEAFF. In nucleotides, the CDR3 is TGTGCCAGCAGTTACGCCGGTAACACTGAAGCTTTCTTT.

The chain recombines TRBV7-2 with TRBJ2-7; 10 bases align to TRBD1. V dropped 5 bases and J dropped 4; count of bases not matched to a gene: 8. The CDR3 loop spans 15 amino acids. Germline V gene data show CDR1 as SGHTA and CDR2 as FQGNSA. CDR3 sequence: CASSIRTGGLYEQYF. CDR3 nucleotide sequence: TGTGCCAGCAGCATACGGACAGGGGGTCTGTACGAGCAGTACTTC.

The chain couples TRBV4-1 to TRBJ2-1; TRBD2 matches at 7 bases. Per the germline V gene, CDR1 is MGHRA and CDR2 is YSYEKL. The CDR3 is made up of 14 amino acids. Trimming removed 1 base from V and 8 bases from J; junction bases left unmatched: 5. The CDR3 nucleotides are TGCGCCAGCAGCCAAGTTTTGGGGAGGGATGAGCAGTTCTTC. Its protein product is CASSQVLGRDEQFF.

This clone was detected a few times. The chain couples TRBV7-2 to TRBJ2-5; D is possibly TRBD1 (5 bases). With 5 bases removed from V and 5 bases from J, the gap between germline ends came to 15 bases. Germline values: CDR1 SGHTA, CDR2 FQGNSA. The CDR3 is made up of 14 amino acids. The CDR3 DNA sequence: TGTGCCAGCAGCCCCCTAGGGGTACGGGAGACCCAGTACTTC. It yields the protein CASSPLGVRETQYF.

This chain connects TRBV7-2 to TRBJ1-1; 7 bases fit TRBD1. Trimming removed 1 base from V and 10 bases from J; junction bases left unmatched: 9. Germline lookup yields CDR1 SGHTA and CDR2 FQGNSA. This CDR3 has 14 amino acids. CDR3 region: CASSLGNTGARAFF. For the CDR3, the DNA is TGTGCCAGCAGCTTAGGGAACACAGGGGCGAGAGCTTTCTTT.

The chain couples TRBV6-6 to TRBJ1-2, with TRBD1 matching over 7 bases. CDR1 MNHNY and CDR2 SVGAGI come from the germline V gene (reference sequence). The CDR3 length is 16 residues. The trim removed 2 bases at V and 2 bases at J, leaving 8 bases unmatched. The CDR3 loop reads CASSYPQDRSNYGYTF. The CDR3, as DNA: TGTGCCAGCAGTTACCCCCAGGACAGGTCGAACTATGGCTACACCTTC.

The rearrangement links TRBV5-1 to TRBJ2-1; 10 bases are shared with TRBD2. The CDR3 spans 15 residues. CDR1 and CDR2 from the germline V gene are SGHRS and YFSETQ. The ends lost 2 bases at V and 5 bases at J; junction bases unmatched: 4. The chain's CDR3 is CASSLLAGRNNEQFF. CDR3 DNA sequence: TGCGCCAGCAGCTTACTAGCGGGGAGAAACAATGAGCAGTTCTTC. Using reference TRBV5-1 and TRBJ2-1 for the parts outside the CDR3, the full variable domain is KAGVTQTPRYLIKTRGQQVTLSCSPISGHRSVSWYQQTPGQGLQFLFEYFSETQRNKGNFPGRFSGRQFSNSRSEMNVSTLELGDSALYLCASSLLAGRNNEQFFGPGTRLTVL.

The chain combines TRBV2 with TRBJ1-4; no clear D gene. This CDR3 is 13 amino acids long. The germline gives CDR1 SNHLY, CDR2 FYNNEI. V gave up 6 bases and J gave up 8 bases, with 13 bases separating them. In DNA, the CDR3 is TGTGCCAGCAGCACCGGGCCCCCGGAAAAACTGTTTTTT. It is translated as CASSTGPPEKLFF.

Note on this clone: Other DNA sequences from this sample encode an identical CDR3 as well. CDR3 region: CASSQDRELTGELFF. Written as DNA, the CDR3 is TGCGCCAGCAGCCAAGATCGGGAATTAACCGGGGAGCTGTTTTTT. The chain carries TRBV4-3 and TRBJ2-2; weak D call: TRBD2 (5 bases). Looked up from germline, CDR1 is LGHNA and CDR2 is YSLEER. The V end lost 0 bases, the J end lost 5 bases, and 10 bases lay between the germline ends. This CDR3 spans 15 amino acids.

The chain carries TRBV7-2 and TRBJ1-3; no firm D call. Trimming took off 1 base at V and 0 bases at J, with 10 bases between the two ends. This CDR3 spans 16 amino acids. Germline V gene lookup returns CDR1 SGHTA and CDR2 FQGNSA. The CDR3 protein is CASSLGPWTSGNTIYF. The CDR3 DNA reads TGTGCCAGCAGCTTAGGGCCCTGGACCTCTGGAAACACCATATATTTT. Full variable domain (outside the CDR3, taken from reference TRBV7-2 and TRBJ1-3): GAGVSQSPSNKVTEKGKDVELRCDPISGHTALYWYRQSLGQGLEFLIYFQGNSAPDKSGLPSDRFSAERTGGSVSTLTIQRTQQEDSAVYLCASSLGPWTSGNTIYFGEGSWLTVV.

CDR3 in DNA: TGTGCCAGCAGTTCTCTGGGGGAGCAGTACTTC. This gives the protein CASSSLGEQYF. The genes are TRBV28 and TRBJ2-7; no firm D call. The ends were cut back, 4 bases at V and 7 bases at J, with 8 bases in the middle. Germline loops: CDR1 MDHEN, CDR2 SYDVKM. The CDR3 has 11 amino acids.

This clone was found a few times. This sequence joins TRBV28 and TRBJ1-4; D possibly corresponds to TRBD1 (5 bases). The CDR3 loop spans 14 amino acids. Germline CDR1 MDHEN, CDR2 SYDVKM. Trimming stripped 5 bases from V and 2 bases from J, with 9 bases between. The CDR3 sequence: CASSRGDTNEKLFF. CDR3 bases: TGTGCCAGCAGTAGGGGTGATACTAATGAAAAACTGTTTTTT.

V usage is TRBV28 and J usage is TRBJ1-5; D may be TRBD1 (6 bases). Per the germline V gene, CDR1 is MDHEN and CDR2 is SYDVKM. V was cut by 8 bases and J by 9 bases, with 17 bases left in between. The CDR3 length is 13 residues. Here the CDR3 reads CASQGQGRMPQHF. CDR3 coding DNA: TGTGCCAGCCAGGGGCAGGGAAGAATGCCCCAGCATTTT.